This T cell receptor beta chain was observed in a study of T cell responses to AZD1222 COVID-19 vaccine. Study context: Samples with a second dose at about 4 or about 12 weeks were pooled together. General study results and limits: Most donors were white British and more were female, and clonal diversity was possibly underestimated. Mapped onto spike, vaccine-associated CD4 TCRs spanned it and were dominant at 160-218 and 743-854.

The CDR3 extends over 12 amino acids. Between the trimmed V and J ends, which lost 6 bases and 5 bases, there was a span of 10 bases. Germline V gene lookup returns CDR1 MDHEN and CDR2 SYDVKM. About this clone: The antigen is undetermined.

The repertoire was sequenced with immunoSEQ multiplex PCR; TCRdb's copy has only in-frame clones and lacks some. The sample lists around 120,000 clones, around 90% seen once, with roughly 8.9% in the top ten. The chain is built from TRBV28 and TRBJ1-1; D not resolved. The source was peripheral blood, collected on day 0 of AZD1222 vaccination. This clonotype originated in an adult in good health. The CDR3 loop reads CASRKGWTEAFF. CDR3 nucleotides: TGTGCCAGCAGGAAGGGTTGGACTGAAGCTTTCTTT.